Below, 5 T cell receptor beta chains from the same sample are listed, as sequenced in a study of vaccination effects on CD4 cells after COVID-19 (dated 2022 in TCRdb). For these receptors, no antigen is known. The protocol used for the library was the immunoSEQ multiplex PCR assay. As stored in TCRdb, this immuneACCESS dataset retains in-frame rearrangements with V and J assigned. A fraction of the clones does not appear; measured against another copy, unresolved V genes explain less than half of the discrepancy, and the remainder lacks a known reason. Within this sample are 20,000 to 25,000 clones, with 55% to 75% of them counted one time only. The ten largest clones add up to 11% of the sample. The ViraFEST assay stimulated PBMC with viral peptide pools and then used TCR sequencing to identify antigen-specific CD4+ T cell clonotypes by expansion. After around eleven days of culture, CD4+ T cells were isolated with the EasySep CD4+ T cell isolation kit. Healthy vaccine recipients had no prior SARS-CoV-2 infection, confirmed by negative nucleocapsid antibodies before and after vaccination.

The sample here was CD4+ T cells from PBMCs cultured with HCoV-NL63 spike peptides, taken before COVID-19 vaccination. The sample's cell subset or site label is to be understood as: HCoV-NL63 spike overlapping peptide pool stimulation. The receptors derive from a human donor who received a COVID-19 vaccine.

This clone qualifies as large (0.1 to 1%). J is TRBJ1-2 and V is TRBV6-5; D gene unclear. Germline V lookup: CDR1 MNHEY, CDR2 SVGAGI. V dropped 2 bases and J dropped 1 base, with 5 bases sitting between them. The CDR3 sequence is 13 residues long. The CDR3 reads CASSYGLNYGYTF. The DNA for the CDR3 is TGTGCCAGCAGTTACGGGCTTAACTATGGCTACACCTTC.

The V call is TRBV6-5, the J call TRBJ2-7, with D perhaps TRBD2 (6 bases). Germline values: CDR1 MNHEY, CDR2 SVGAGI. The ends were cut back, 2 bases at V and 0 bases at J, with 8 bases in the middle. The CDR3 contains 14 residues. This chain's CDR3 is CASSYAGGSYEQYF. For the CDR3, the DNA is TGTGCCAGCAGTTACGCCGGGGGCTCCTACGAGCAGTACTTC.

V and J are TRBV10-2 and TRBJ2-2; TRBD1 matches 7 bases. V lost 7 bases and J lost 6; bases outside the gene matches: 5. The V gene's germline CDR1 is WSHSY and CDR2 SAAADI. The CDR3 loop spans 13 amino acids. The CDR3 is CASTRTGAGELFF. In DNA, the CDR3 is TGCGCCAGCACCCGGACAGGAGCCGGGGAGCTGTTTTTT.

The genes are TRBV6-5 and TRBJ1-1, with TRBD1 as a possible D gene (5 bases). CDR1 is MNHEY, CDR2 SVGAGI, per germline. V lost 4 bases and J 2 bases, leaving 11 bases between the germline ends. This CDR3 has 14 residues. This CDR3 reads CASSSPRGNTEAFF. The CDR3 coding sequence is TGTGCCAGCAGTTCGCCGCGGGGCAACACTGAAGCTTTCTTT.

The J gene is TRBJ2-1, the V gene TRBV5-4; 8 positions match TRBD1. Germline CDR1 and CDR2: SGHNT and YYREEE (reference sequence). This CDR3 region has 14 residues. Trimming took 3 bases from V and 6 from J; bases not matched to a gene: 5. The CDR3: CASSSKDRVNEQFF. CDR3 nucleotides: TGTGCCAGCAGCTCCAAGGACAGGGTCAATGAGCAGTTCTTC.